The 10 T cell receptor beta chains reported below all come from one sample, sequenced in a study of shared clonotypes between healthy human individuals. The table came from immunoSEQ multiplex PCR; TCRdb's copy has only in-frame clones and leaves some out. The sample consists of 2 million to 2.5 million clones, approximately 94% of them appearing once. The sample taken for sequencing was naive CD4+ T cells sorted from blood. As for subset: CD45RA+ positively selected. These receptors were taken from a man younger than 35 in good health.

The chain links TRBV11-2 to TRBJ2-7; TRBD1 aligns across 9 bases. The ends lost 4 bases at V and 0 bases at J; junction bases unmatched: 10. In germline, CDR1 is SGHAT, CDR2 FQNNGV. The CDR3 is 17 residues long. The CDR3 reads CASSYGQGYIDSYEQYF. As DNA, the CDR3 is TGTGCCAGCAGCTACGGACAGGGGTACATTGACTCCTACGAGCAGTACTTC.

As DNA, the CDR3 is TGTGCCAGCTCACCACCGATGGGTAGCGGGAGGATCGACAATGAGCAGTTCTTC. Amino acid sequence: CASSPPMGSGRIDNEQFF. The genes are TRBV18 and TRBJ2-1; 10 bases align to TRBD2. The length of the CDR3 is 18 residues. Germline V gene lookup returns CDR1 KGHSH and CDR2 LQKENI. V was pared by 0 bases and J by 5 bases, with 10 bases of the junction left unmatched.

CDR3 amino acids: CAWSLGRDQPQHF. CDR3 DNA: TGTGCCTGGAGTTTAGGGAGGGACCAGCCCCAGCATTTT. This chain uses TRBV30 with TRBJ1-5; D possibly corresponds to TRBD1 (5 bases). Germline CDR1 reads GTSNPN; CDR2 reads SVGIG (reference sequence). The CDR3 totals 13 residues. The V end lost 2 bases, the J end lost 7 bases, and 12 bases lay between the germline ends.

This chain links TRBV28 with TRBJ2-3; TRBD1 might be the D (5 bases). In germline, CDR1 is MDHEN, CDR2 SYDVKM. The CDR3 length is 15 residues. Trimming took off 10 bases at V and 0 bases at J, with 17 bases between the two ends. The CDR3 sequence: CATTEAGPSTDTQYF. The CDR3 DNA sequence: TGTGCCACCACCGAGGCAGGGCCGAGCACAGATACGCAGTATTTT.

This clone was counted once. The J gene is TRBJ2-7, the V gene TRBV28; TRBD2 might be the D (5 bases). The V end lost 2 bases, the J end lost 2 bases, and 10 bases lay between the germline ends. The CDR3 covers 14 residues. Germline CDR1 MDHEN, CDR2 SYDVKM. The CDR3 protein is CASSLPDGAYEQYF. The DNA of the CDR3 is TGTGCCAGCAGTTTACCCGACGGGGCCTACGAGCAGTACTTC.

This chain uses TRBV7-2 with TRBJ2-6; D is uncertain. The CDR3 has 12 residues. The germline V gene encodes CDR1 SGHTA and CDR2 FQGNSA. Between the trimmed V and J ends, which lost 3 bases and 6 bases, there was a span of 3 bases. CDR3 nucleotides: TGTGCCAGCAGCTTCCAGGCCAACGTCCTGACTTTC. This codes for CASSFQANVLTF.

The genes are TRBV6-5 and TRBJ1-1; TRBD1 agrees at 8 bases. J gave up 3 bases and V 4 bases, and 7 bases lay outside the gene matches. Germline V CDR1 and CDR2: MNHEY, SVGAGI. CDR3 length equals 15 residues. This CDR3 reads CASSSATGVYTEAFF. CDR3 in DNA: TGTGCCAGCAGTTCCGCGACAGGGGTCTACACTGAAGCTTTCTTT.

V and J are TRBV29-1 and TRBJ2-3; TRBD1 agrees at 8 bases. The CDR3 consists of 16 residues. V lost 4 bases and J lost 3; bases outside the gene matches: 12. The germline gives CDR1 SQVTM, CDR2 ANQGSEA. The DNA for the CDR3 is TGCAGCGTTGCAGGGGGCCAAGGGCGTGGGACAGATACGCAGTATTTT. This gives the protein CSVAGGQGRGTDTQYF.

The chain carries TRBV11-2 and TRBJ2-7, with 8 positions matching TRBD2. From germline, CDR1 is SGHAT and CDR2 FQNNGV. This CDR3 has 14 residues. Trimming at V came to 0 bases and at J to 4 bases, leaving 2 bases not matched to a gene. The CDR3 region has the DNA TGTGCCAGCAGCTTAGAAGCGGGAGAGTACGAGCAGTACTTC. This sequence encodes CASSLEAGEYEQYF. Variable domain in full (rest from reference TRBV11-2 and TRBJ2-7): EAGVAQSPRYKIIEKRQSVAFWCNPISGHATLYWYQQILGQGPKLLIQFQNNGVVDDSQLPKDRFSAERLKGVDSTLKIQPAKLEDSAVYLCASSLEAGEYEQYFGPGTRLTVT.

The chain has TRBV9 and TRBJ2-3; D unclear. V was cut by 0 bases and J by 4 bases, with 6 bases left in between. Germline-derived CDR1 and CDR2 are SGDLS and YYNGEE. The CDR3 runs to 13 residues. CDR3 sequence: CASSVAIADTQYF. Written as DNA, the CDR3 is TGTGCCAGCAGCGTAGCGATCGCAGATACGCAGTATTTT.